The entry that follows covers one T cell receptor beta chain sequence. The antigen remains undetermined. The sample comes from a study of T cells in Graves' hyperthyroidism and ophthalmopathy. Study-wide results and caveats: Before onset, ophthalmopathy was predicted by the model a median 6.5 months earlier. Blood held most thyroid clonotypes expanded above 0.001 frequency.

RNA transcripts gave rise to amplified TCR beta CDR3 regions. The study used the HTBI primer set for a first-round RT-PCR of the TCR CDR3. TCRdb fed the multiplex PCR reads into MiXCR, producing one record per CDR3 protein. Here the sample spans 550,000 to 850,000 distinct CDR3 sequences, 15% to 20% being singletons. Patients aged 18 to 65 with hyperthyroidism were newly diagnosed, with duration under 2 months. Uncontrolled infection, other autoimmune disease, pregnancy and lactation each barred patients from inclusion. Trimming shortened V by 5 bases and J by 1 base, and 9 bases separated the two germline ends. The CDR3 runs 13 residues. Germline CDR1 is GTSNPN and CDR2 is SVGIG (reference sequence).

This receptor was identified in a woman in her forties or fifties with Graves' hyperthyroidism that later progressed to Graves' ophthalmopathy. The sequenced sample consisted of blood. The J gene is TRBJ1-3, the V gene TRBV30; no firm D call. The DNA of the CDR3 is TGTGCCTGGGTTCGAGGATCTGGAAACACCATATATTTT. Its protein product is CAWVRGSGNTIYF.